The sequence of this T cell receptor (beta chain) was determined in a study of early T cells in non-severe SARS-CoV-2 infection (dated by TCRdb to the early 2020s). Turning to the overall study: Because TCR sequencing relied on bulk RNA taken from unsorted whole blood, pairing of alpha and beta chains was not possible. Overall study outcomes, separate from this receptor: VDJdb matching was skewed toward anti-spike CD8 responses, so virus-specific expansions were likely underestimated and private and CD4 specificities were missed.

The CDR3 spans 16 residues, from the cysteine through the phenylalanine. The kept DNA is CDR3 alone, 48 bases in frame from the first base. Set within a cohort of healthcare workers in London, UK, this nested case-control study involved weekly PCR testing of nasopharyngeal swabs along with blood sampling. Between 23 and 31 March 2020, the week of the UK lockdown, healthcare workers were enrolled and then followed up weekly for as long as 16 weeks. This clonotype has a count of ten or more. Its cognate antigen has yet to be identified. The sample holds no much larger clone one base away, and base qualities are not on file. Library preparation employed 5' RACE. This sample was sequenced with a NextSeq 500. To correct for sequencing error and PCR bias, the TCR library protocol tagged individual cDNA molecules with unique molecular identifiers. TCR alpha and beta chains were both sequenced, and the abundances of alpha and beta sequences in each sample were closely correlated with each other. As for the authors' bioinformatics: Decombinator V4 was used to perform V gene, J gene and CDR3 annotation of TCR sequences. TCRs were defined as expanded if a significant change between any two time points was detected under a Poisson model with p below 0.0001. Abundances of TCRs were expressed as counts per million after normalisation to the total number of TCRs sequenced in each sample. TRAV1-2 paired with TRAJ12, TRAJ20 or TRAJ33 defined MAIT TCRs, while TRAV10 paired with TRAJ18 defined iNKT TCRs. VDJdb, accessed 1 November 2021, was searched for CMV, EBV and SARS-CoV-2 annotated TCRs, with TCRs annotated for multiple antigens excluded. TCRdb reworked the public reads: Q25 trimming with fastp, MiXCR clone assembly, productive beta chains retained. Identical CDR3 protein sequences are pooled into one entry, listed with their most common genes and DNA. The V and J calls, along with clone size, are taken from TCRdb and not from the paper's own processing. Across this sample there are some 49,000 distinct CDR3 sequences, with about an eighth seen only once. The ten largest clones add up to about 9.7% of the sample.

The sequencing sample was made of whole blood. The TCR originated in an adult who was a healthcare worker with PCR-confirmed SARS-CoV-2 infection or an uninfected control (not recorded which). The chain employs TRBV21-1 and TRBJ1-5; TRBD1 is taken as the D call from the table, unchecked against the DNA. TRBV21-1 is a pseudogene. In nucleotides, the sequence is TGTGCCAGCAGCCTTCCTAGGGGGGATGGCAATCAGCCCCAGCATTTT. Its translation is CASSLPRGDGNQPQHF.